What follows are 18 T cell receptor beta chains derived from one specimen sequenced in a study of a mutant IDH1 vaccine in newly diagnosed glioma. The assay was immunoSEQ multiplex PCR, and TCRdb's table has in-frame clones only and misses some. The sample comprises around 39,000 clones, 70% to 85% of which are singletons, and about 2.5% rests with the top ten. The antigens of these receptors remain unknown. Time point reported: week 23, last vaccination. Vaccine doses each comprised 300 ug of mutant IDH1 20-mer peptide, with topical imiquimod. Sequences were derived from PBMCs, sampled from a glioma patient whose treatment included an IDH1 peptide vaccine. These receptors all come from a woman in her late teens or twenties with glioma. Some clones in this sample may be carry-over from other donors' samples.

V gene TRBV2 combines with J gene TRBJ2-1, with TRBD2 matching over 12 bases. The CDR3 is 15 amino acids. The V and J ends lost 8 bases and 6 bases, in that order; junction bases with no gene match: 8. Germline-derived CDR1 and CDR2 are SNHLY and FYNNEI. CDR3 region: CASRHPGLAGNEQFF. As DNA, the CDR3 is TGTGCCAGCCGACACCCGGGACTAGCGGGCAATGAGCAGTTCTTC.

The chain is built from TRBV5-6 and TRBJ2-5; D is uncertain. Germline V CDR1 and CDR2: SGHDT, YYEEEE. V was clipped by 0 bases and J by 1 base, with 13 bases between them. This CDR3 is 16 amino acids long. CDR3 nucleotides: TGTGCCAGCAGCTTGGGCCCTTCAGGAACCCAAGAGACCCAGTACTTC. It encodes CASSLGPSGTQETQYF.

The chain is built from TRBV27 and TRBJ2-7; D is perhaps TRBD1 (6 bases). The germline gives CDR1 MNHEY, CDR2 SMNVEV (reference sequence). The CDR3 runs to 16 residues. Trimming left V 0 bases short and J 5 bases short, with 17 bases between. CDR3 sequence (DNA): TGTGCCAGCAGTTTATCTCAGATCCAGGGGAACGACGAGCAGTACTTC. Its translation is CASSLSQIQGNDEQYF.

The genes are TRBV7-2 and TRBJ2-2; a weak D match, TRBD2 (5 bases). The germline V and J ends were trimmed by 7 bases and 7 bases, with 16 bases remaining between them. Per the germline V gene, CDR1 is SGHTA and CDR2 is FQGNSA. This CDR3 is built from 14 residues. The CDR3 nucleotides read TGTGCCAGCATCCCCCCCGTCCGGGGCGGGGAGCTGTTTTTT. Amino acids: CASIPPVRGGELFF. Full variable domain (remainder filled in from reference TRBV7-2 and TRBJ2-2): GAGVSQSPSNKVTEKGKDVELRCDPISGHTALYWYRQSLGQGLEFLIYFQGNSAPDKSGLPSDRFSAERTGGSVSTLTIQRTQQEDSAVYLCASIPPVRGGELFFGEGSRLTVL.

The CDR3 coding sequence is TGTGCCAGCAGCCTAGGGACAGGGTTAGGTTTCTTT. Amino acids: CASSLGTGLGFF. The V gene is TRBV7-2, the J gene TRBJ1-1; 9 nucleotides match TRBD1. V lost 5 bases to trimming and J lost 13 bases; unmatched junction nucleotides: 8. Germline CDR1 and CDR2: SGHTA and FQGNSA. The CDR3 is 12 amino acids.

J is TRBJ2-6 and V is TRBV9, with D possibly being TRBD1 (6 bases). CDR1 and CDR2 (germline): SGDLS, YYNGEE. V lost 4 bases and J 0 bases, leaving 17 bases between the germline ends. This CDR3 is 18 amino acids long. The CDR3 sequence is CASSSRWGPLSGANVLTF. The CDR3 DNA follows: TGTGCCAGCAGCTCCCGTTGGGGGCCGCTCTCTGGGGCCAACGTCCTGACTTTC.

V is TRBV5-1 and J is TRBJ1-1; D uncertain. The CDR3 runs to 16 residues. The germline V and J ends were trimmed by 2 bases and 0 bases, with 14 bases remaining between them. The germline CDR1 and CDR2 sequences are SGHRS and YFSETQ. The CDR3 is CASSLDIQIMNTEAFF. In DNA, the CDR3 is TGCGCCAGCAGCTTAGACATACAGATAATGAACACTGAAGCTTTCTTT. Complete variable domain (other parts from reference TRBV5-1 and TRBJ1-1): KAGVTQTPRYLIKTRGQQVTLSCSPISGHRSVSWYQQTPGQGLQFLFEYFSETQRNKGNFPGRFSGRQFSNSRSEMNVSTLELGDSALYLCASSLDIQIMNTEAFFGQGTRLTVV.

This clone has only one observation. The V call is TRBV5-4, the J call TRBJ2-2, with D hard to call. Trimming removed 4 bases at V and 4 bases at J, with 11 bases between. The CDR3 loop spans 14 amino acids. Germline CDR1 SGHNT, CDR2 YYREEE (reference sequence). In DNA, the CDR3 is TGTGCCAGCAGCCCCAACCCAACCACCGGGGAGCTGTTTTTT. Its translation: CASSPNPTTGELFF.

This chain uses TRBV9 with TRBJ2-7, with 10 bases matching TRBD2. Germline V CDR1 and CDR2: SGDLS, YYNGEE. V gave up 0 bases and J gave up 4 bases; unmatched junction bases: 4. The CDR3 is 15 residues long. CDR3 in DNA: TGTGCCAGCAGCGTAGCTCCTAGCGGGAGTTACGAGCAGTACTTC. Its translation: CASSVAPSGSYEQYF.

The V gene is TRBV7-3, the J gene TRBJ2-1, with D possibly being TRBD1 or TRBD2 (6 bases each). There are 14 residues in the CDR3. Germline-derived CDR1 and CDR2 are SGHTA and FQGTGA. V shed 2 bases and J shed 7 bases, with 12 bases lying between them. The CDR3 DNA follows: TGTGCCAGCAGCTTACGGGGGCAAAGGAATGAGCAGTTCTTC. Its protein product is CASSLRGQRNEQFF.

This sequence joins TRBV7-2 and TRBJ2-5; weak D call: TRBD1 (5 bases). V lost 2 bases, J lost 5 bases, and 15 bases lay in between. CDR3 length equals 15 residues. Germline loops: CDR1 SGHTA, CDR2 FQGNSA. In DNA form, the CDR3 reads TGTGCCAGCAGCTTAATTGGGGCTCACCTGGAGACCCAGTACTTC. Amino acid sequence: CASSLIGAHLETQYF.

This chain links TRBV10-3 with TRBJ2-1; TRBD2 matches at 8 bases. The ends lost 10 bases at V and 5 bases at J; junction bases unmatched: 13. The germline V gene encodes CDR1 ENHRY and CDR2 SYGVKD. This CDR3 is built from 15 residues. The CDR3 DNA reads as TGTGCCACATCAACTACTAGCGGAATGGACAATGAGCAGTTCTTC. Translation: CATSTTSGMDNEQFF.

The chain is built from TRBV27 and TRBJ1-2, with D uncertain. Germline V gives CDR1 MNHEY, CDR2 SMNVEV (reference sequence). The V end was cut by 1 base, the J end by 4 bases, with 13 bases between. The CDR3 is 15 amino acids. The CDR3 reads CASSLYSSSVYGYTF. The CDR3 DNA follows: TGTGCCAGCAGTTTATACTCTTCCTCCGTCTATGGCTACACCTTC.

This clone appeared a single time. This rearrangement joins TRBV6-5 to TRBJ2-7; D is uncertain. V lost 2 bases and J lost 4, with 3 bases in between. This CDR3 region has 11 residues. Germline-derived CDR1 and CDR2 are MNHEY and SVGAGI. CDR3 loop: CASSYRYEQYF. The DNA for the CDR3 is TGTGCCAGCAGTTACCGGTACGAGCAGTACTTC.

V and J are TRBV5-1 and TRBJ2-7; TRBD1 matches at 10 bases. The V and J ends lost 5 bases and 4 bases, in that order; junction bases with no gene match: 6. The CDR3 is 14 residues long. CDR1 is SGHRS and CDR2 is YFSETQ in the germline V gene. CDR3 sequence: CASSRTGGSYEQYF. In nucleotides, the CDR3 is TGCGCCAGCAGTCGGACAGGGGGTTCGTACGAGCAGTACTTC.

This clone was recorded once. The chain is built from TRBV15 and TRBJ1-5, with D tentatively TRBD1 (6 bases). The germline gives CDR1 LNHNV, CDR2 YYDKDF (reference sequence). V was pared by 0 bases and J by 4 bases, with 13 bases between. The CDR3 is made up of 16 amino acids. CDR3 coding DNA: TGTGCCACCAGCAGAGATGGTACTCAGGGGAATCAGCCCCAGCATTTT. Its protein product is CATSRDGTQGNQPQHF.

The chain uses TRBV6-5 and TRBJ1-2, with 10 bases fitting TRBD1. V shed 8 bases, J shed 8 bases, and the junction held 8 bases outside the gene matches. This CDR3 has 13 amino acids. The germline V gene has CDR1 MNHEY and CDR2 SVGAGI. Written as DNA, the CDR3 is TGTGCCAGCTTTCGACAGGGGGCAGGAGGCTACACCTTC. It encodes CASFRQGAGGYTF.

The J gene is TRBJ1-3, the V gene TRBV9; D gene uncertain. This CDR3 is built from 13 residues. V gave up 1 base and J gave up 5 bases, with 7 bases separating them. From germline, CDR1 is SGDLS and CDR2 YYNGEE. The CDR3 sequence is CASSVSDRNTIYF. DNA for the CDR3: TGTGCCAGCAGCGTAAGTGACAGAAACACCATATATTTT.